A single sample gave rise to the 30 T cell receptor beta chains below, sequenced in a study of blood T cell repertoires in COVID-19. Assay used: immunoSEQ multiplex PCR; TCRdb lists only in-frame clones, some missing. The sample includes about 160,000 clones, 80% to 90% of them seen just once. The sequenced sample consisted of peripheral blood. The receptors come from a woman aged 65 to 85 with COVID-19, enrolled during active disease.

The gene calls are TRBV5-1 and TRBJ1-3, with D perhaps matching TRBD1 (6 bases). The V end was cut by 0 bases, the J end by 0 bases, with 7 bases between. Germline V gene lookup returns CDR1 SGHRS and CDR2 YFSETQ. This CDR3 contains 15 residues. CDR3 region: CASSLARGSGNTIYF. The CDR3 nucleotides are TGCGCCAGCAGCTTGGCCAGGGGCTCTGGAAACACCATATATTTT. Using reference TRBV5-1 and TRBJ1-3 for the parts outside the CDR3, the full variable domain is KAGVTQTPRYLIKTRGQQVTLSCSPISGHRSVSWYQQTPGQGLQFLFEYFSETQRNKGNFPGRFSGRQFSNSRSEMNVSTLELGDSALYLCASSLARGSGNTIYFGEGSWLTVV.

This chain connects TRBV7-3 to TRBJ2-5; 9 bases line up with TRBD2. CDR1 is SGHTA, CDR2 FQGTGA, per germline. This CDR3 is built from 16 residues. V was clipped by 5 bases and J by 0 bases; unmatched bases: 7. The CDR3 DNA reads TGTGCCAGCAGCCCCGTAGCGGGGGAGCACCAAGAGACCCAGTACTTC. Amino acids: CASSPVAGEHQETQYF.

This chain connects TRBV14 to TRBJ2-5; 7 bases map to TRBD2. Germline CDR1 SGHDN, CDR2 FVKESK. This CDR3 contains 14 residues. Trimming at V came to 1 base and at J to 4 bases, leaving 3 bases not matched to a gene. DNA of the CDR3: TGTGCCAGCAGCCAAGTGACGGGGGGAGAGACCCAGTACTTC. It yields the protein CASSQVTGGETQYF.

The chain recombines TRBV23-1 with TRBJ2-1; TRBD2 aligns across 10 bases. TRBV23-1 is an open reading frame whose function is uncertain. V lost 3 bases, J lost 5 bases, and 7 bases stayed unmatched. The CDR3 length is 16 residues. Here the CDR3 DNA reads TGCGCCAGCAGTCACGTTGGACTAGCGGCTAACAATGAGCAGTTCTTC. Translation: CASSHVGLAANNEQFF.

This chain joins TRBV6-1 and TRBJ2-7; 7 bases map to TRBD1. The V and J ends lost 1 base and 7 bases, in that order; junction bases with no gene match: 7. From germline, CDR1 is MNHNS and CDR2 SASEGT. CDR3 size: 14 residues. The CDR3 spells CASSEVETGREQYF. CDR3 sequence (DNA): TGTGCCAGCAGTGAAGTGGAGACAGGGCGGGAGCAGTACTTC.

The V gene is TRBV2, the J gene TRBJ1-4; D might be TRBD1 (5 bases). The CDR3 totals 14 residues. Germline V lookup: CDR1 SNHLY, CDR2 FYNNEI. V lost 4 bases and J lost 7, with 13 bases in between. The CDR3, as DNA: TGTGCCAGCAGTGTGGTTAGGGGAAGTGAAAAACTGTTTTTT. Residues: CASSVVRGSEKLFF.

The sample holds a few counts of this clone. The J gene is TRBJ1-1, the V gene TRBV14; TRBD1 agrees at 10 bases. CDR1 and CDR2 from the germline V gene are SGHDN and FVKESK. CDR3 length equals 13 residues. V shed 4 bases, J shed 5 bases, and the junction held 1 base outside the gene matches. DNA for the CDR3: TGTGCCAGCAGCCGGGACAGGGGTACTGAAGCTTTCTTT. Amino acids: CASSRDRGTEAFF.

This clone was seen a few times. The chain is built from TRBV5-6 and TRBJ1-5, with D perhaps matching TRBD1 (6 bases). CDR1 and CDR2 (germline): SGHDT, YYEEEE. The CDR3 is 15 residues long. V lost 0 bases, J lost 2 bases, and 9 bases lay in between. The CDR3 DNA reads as TGTGCCAGCAGCTTGGGCCCAGGGGGCAATCAGCCCCAGCATTTT. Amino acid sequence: CASSLGPGGNQPQHF.

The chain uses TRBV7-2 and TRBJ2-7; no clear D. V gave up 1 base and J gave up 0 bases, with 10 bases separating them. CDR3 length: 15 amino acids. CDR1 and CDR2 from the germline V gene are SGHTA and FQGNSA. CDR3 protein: CASSLGAGLSYEQYF. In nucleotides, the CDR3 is TGTGCCAGCAGCTTAGGAGCAGGCCTCTCCTACGAGCAGTACTTC.

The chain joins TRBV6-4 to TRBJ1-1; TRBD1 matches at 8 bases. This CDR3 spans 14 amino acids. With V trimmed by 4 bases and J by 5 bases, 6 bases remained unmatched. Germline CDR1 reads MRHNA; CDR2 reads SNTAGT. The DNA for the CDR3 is TGTGCCAGCAGTGTAGAGACAGGGGTGACTGAAGCTTTCTTT. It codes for CASSVETGVTEAFF.

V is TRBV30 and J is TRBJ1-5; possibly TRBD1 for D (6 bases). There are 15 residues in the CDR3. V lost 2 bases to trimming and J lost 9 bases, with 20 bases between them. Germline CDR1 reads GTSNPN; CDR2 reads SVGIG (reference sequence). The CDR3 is CAWSPGGDTERPQHF. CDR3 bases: TGTGCCTGGAGTCCTGGGGGGGACACCGAACGGCCCCAGCATTTT.

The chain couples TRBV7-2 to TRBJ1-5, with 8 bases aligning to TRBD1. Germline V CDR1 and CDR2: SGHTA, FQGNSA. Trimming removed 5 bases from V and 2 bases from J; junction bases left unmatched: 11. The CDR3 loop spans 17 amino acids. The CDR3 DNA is TGTGCCAGCAGCCCAAAAGGGACAGGCATGGGCAATCAGCCCCAGCATTTT. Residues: CASSPKGTGMGNQPQHF.

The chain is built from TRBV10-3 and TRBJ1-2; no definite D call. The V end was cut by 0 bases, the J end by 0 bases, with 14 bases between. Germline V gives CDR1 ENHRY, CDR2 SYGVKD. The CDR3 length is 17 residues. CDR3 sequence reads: CAISESPLSGTNYGYTF. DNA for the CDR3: TGTGCCATCAGTGAGTCCCCACTGAGCGGGACTAACTATGGCTACACCTTC.

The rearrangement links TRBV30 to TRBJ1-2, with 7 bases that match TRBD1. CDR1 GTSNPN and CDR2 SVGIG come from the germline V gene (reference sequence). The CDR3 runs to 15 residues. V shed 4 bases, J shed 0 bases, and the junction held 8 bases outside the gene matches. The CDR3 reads CAWIFNTGANYGYTF. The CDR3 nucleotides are TGTGCCTGGATTTTCAATACAGGGGCTAACTATGGCTACACCTTC.

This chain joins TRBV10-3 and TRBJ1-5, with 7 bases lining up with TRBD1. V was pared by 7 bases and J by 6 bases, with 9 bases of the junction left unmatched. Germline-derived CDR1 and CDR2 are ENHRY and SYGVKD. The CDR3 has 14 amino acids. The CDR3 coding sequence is TGTGCCATCAATGACAGGGACTTCAGTCAGCCCCAGCATTTT. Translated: CAINDRDFSQPQHF.

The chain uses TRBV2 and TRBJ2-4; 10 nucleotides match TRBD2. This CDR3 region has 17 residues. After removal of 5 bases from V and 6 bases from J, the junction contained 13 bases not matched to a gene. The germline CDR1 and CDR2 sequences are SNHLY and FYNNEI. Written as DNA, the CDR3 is TGTGCCAGCAGTAAAGGGGCTAGCGGGGGATCTGGAAACATTCAGTACTTC. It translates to CASSKGASGGSGNIQYF.

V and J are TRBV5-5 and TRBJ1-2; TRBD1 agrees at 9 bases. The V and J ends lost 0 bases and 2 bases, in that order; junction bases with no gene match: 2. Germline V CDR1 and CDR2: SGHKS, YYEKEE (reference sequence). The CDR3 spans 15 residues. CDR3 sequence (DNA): TGTGCCAGCAGCTTGGGGACAGGGGTGAACTATGGCTACACCTTC. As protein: CASSLGTGVNYGYTF.

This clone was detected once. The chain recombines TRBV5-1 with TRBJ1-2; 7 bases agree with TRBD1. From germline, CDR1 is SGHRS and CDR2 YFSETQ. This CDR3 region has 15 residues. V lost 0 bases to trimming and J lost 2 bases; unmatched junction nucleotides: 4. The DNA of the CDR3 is TGCGCCAGCAGCTTGGGGCTACAGGGGAACTATGGCTACACCTTC. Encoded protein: CASSLGLQGNYGYTF. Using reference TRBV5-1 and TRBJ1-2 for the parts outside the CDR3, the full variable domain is KAGVTQTPRYLIKTRGQQVTLSCSPISGHRSVSWYQQTPGQGLQFLFEYFSETQRNKGNFPGRFSGRQFSNSRSEMNVSTLELGDSALYLCASSLGLQGNYGYTFGSGTRLTVV.

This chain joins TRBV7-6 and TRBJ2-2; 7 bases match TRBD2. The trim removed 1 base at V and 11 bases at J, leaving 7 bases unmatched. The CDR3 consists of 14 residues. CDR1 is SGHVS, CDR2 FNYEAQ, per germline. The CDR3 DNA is TGTGCCAGCAGCTTAGTGGGAGGCGGGGGTGAGCTGTTTTTT. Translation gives CASSLVGGGGELFF.

Here the CDR3 DNA reads TGTGCCAGCAGTTCACAGGGGTTCGGACGGAACACCATATATTTT. Translating gives CASSSQGFGRNTIYF. V usage is TRBV11-2 and J usage is TRBJ1-3; TRBD1 matches 7 bases. Germline trimming cut 6 bases from V and 7 bases from J; bases unmatched to any gene: 12. There are 15 residues in the CDR3. CDR1 is SGHAT and CDR2 is FQNNGV in the germline V gene.

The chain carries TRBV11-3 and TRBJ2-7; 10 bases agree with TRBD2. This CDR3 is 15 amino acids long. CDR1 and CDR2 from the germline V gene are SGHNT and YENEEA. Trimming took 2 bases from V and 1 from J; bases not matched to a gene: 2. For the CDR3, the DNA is TGTGCCAGCAGCTTACTAGCGGGGGCATCCTACGAGCAGTACTTC. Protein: CASSLLAGASYEQYF.

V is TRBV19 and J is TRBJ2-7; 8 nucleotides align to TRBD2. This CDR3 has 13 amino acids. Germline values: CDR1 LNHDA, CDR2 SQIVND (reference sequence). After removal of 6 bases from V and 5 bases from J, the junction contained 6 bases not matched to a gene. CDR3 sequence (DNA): TGTGCCAGTAGGGTCAGCGGGGGTAACGAGCAGTACTTC. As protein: CASRVSGGNEQYF.

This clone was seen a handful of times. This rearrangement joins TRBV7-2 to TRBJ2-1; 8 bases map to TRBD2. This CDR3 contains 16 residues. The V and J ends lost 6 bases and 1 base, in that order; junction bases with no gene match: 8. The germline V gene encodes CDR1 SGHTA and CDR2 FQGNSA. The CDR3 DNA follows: TGTGCCAGCAGGGATAAGAGCGGGGGATCCTACAATGAGCAGTTCTTC. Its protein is CASRDKSGGSYNEQFF.

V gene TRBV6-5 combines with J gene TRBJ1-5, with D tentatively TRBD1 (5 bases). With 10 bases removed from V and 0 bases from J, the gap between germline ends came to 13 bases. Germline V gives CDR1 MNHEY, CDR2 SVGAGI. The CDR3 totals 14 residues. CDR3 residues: CATARAYSNQPQHF. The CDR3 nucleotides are TGTGCCACAGCCAGGGCATATAGCAATCAGCCCCAGCATTTT.

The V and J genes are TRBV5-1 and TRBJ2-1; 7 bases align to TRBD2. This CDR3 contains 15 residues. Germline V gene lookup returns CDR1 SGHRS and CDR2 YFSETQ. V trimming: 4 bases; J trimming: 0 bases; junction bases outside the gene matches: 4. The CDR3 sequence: CASSRAGSSYNEQFF. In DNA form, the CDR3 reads TGCGCCAGCAGCCGAGCGGGGAGCTCCTACAATGAGCAGTTCTTC.

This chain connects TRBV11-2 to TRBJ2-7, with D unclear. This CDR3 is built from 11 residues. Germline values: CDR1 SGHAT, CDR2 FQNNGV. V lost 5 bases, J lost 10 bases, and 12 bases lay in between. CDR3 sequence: CASSQIDIQYF. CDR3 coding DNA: TGTGCCAGCAGCCAAATAGACATCCAGTACTTC.

The DNA for the CDR3 is TGTGCCATCAGGGGGTACAGGGACCCAAACTATGGCTACACCTTC. Its translation is CAIRGYRDPNYGYTF. V is TRBV10-3 and J is TRBJ1-2, with D maybe TRBD1 (6 bases). CDR3 size: 15 residues. The V and J ends lost 6 bases and 2 bases respectively, with 16 bases between them. Germline loops: CDR1 ENHRY, CDR2 SYGVKD.

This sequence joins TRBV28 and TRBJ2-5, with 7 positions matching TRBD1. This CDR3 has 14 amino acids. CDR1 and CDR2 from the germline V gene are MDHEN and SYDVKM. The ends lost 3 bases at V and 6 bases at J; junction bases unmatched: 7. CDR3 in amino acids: CASSLWDSPKTQYF. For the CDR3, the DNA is TGTGCCAGCAGTTTGTGGGACAGCCCCAAGACCCAGTACTTC.

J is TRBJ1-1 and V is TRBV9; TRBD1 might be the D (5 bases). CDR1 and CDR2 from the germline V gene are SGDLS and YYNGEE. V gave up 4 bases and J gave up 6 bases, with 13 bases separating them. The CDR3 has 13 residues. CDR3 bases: TGTGCCAGCAGCCCCAATCAGGGATCTGAAGCTTTCTTT. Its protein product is CASSPNQGSEAFF.

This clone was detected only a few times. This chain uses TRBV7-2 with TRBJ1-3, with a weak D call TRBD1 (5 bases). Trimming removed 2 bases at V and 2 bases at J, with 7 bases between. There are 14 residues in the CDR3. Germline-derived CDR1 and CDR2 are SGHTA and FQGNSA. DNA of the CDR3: TGTGCCAGCAGCTTAAAGGGGACTGGAAACACCATATATTTT. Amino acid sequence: CASSLKGTGNTIYF. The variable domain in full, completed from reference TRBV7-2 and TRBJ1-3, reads GAGVSQSPSNKVTEKGKDVELRCDPISGHTALYWYRQSLGQGLEFLIYFQGNSAPDKSGLPSDRFSAERTGGSVSTLTIQRTQQEDSAVYLCASSLKGTGNTIYFGEGSWLTVV.